The 17 T cell receptor beta chains listed next were all sequenced from one sample in a study of T cell repertoires in cytomegalovirus infection. From the reads, TCRdb called clonotypes with MiXCR, one entry per CDR3 protein. The sample has about 680,000 distinct CDR3 sequences, 24% seen once. Sequencing was done on a sample of CD8+ T cells from PBMCs. Every receptor here comes from a human donor in good health (CMV status not recorded). Some clones in this sample may be carry-over from other donors' samples.

The chain recombines TRBV6-5 with TRBJ2-5, with unresolved D. The V gene's germline CDR1 is MNHEY and CDR2 SVGAGI. With 3 bases removed from V and 2 bases from J, the gap between germline ends came to 7 bases. This CDR3 has 13 amino acids. CDR3 in amino acids: CASSYSNQETQYF. The CDR3 DNA sequence: TGTGCCAGCAGTTATTCTAATCAAGAGACCCAGTACTTC.

V and J are TRBV20-1 and TRBJ1-5; D possibly corresponds to TRBD1 (6 bases). Germline CDR1 and CDR2: DFQATT and SNEGSKA (reference sequence). The CDR3 has 15 residues. Trimming removed 3 bases at V and 2 bases at J, with 14 bases between. The CDR3 coding sequence is TGCAGTGCTAGCATTACAGGGAGTCGCAATCAGCCCCAGCATTTT. Amino acid sequence: CSASITGSRNQPQHF.

In nucleotides, the CDR3 is TGTGCCAGCGTCTCGCAGGGCTCTAGCAATCAGCCCCAGCATTTT. Residues: CASVSQGSSNQPQHF. The rearrangement joins TRBV6-1 to TRBJ1-5, with D possibly matching TRBD1 (5 bases). The germline V gene encodes CDR1 MNHNS and CDR2 SASEGT. The CDR3 is 15 amino acids. V lost 8 bases, J lost 0 bases, and 14 bases lay in between.

The chain couples TRBV4-3 to TRBJ2-1; D is undetermined. Deletions cut 1 base from V and 0 bases from J, with 7 bases between. Germline assignment: CDR1 LGHNA and CDR2 YSLEER. The CDR3 spans 15 residues. The CDR3 reads CASSQVPSSYNEQFF. Here the CDR3 DNA reads TGCGCCAGCAGCCAAGTGCCTAGCTCCTACAATGAGCAGTTCTTC.

This clonotype was recorded a few times. The chain combines TRBV28 with TRBJ2-3; D may be TRBD2 (6 bases). The germline V and J ends were trimmed by 2 bases and 6 bases, with 12 bases remaining between them. The CDR3 contains 14 residues. Germline CDR1 is MDHEN and CDR2 is SYDVKM. DNA for the CDR3: TGTGCCAGCAGTTTAGGGGGGAGCTCCGATACGCAGTATTTT. Translated: CASSLGGSSDTQYF.

This rearrangement joins TRBV28 to TRBJ1-4; D might be TRBD1 (5 bases). V gave up 7 bases and J gave up 2 bases, with 14 bases separating them. Germline loops: CDR1 MDHEN, CDR2 SYDVKM. This CDR3 region has 15 residues. CDR3 residues: CASKNRPGTNEKLFF. The DNA for the CDR3 is TGTGCCAGCAAGAACCGGCCAGGGACTAATGAAAAACTGTTTTTT.

This clonotype has at least ten counts. The J gene is TRBJ2-1, the V gene TRBV7-3; 7 bases are shared with TRBD1. This CDR3 region has 16 residues. The germline V gene has CDR1 SGHTA and CDR2 FQGTGA. V dropped 1 base and J dropped 3; count of bases not matched to a gene: 6. CDR3 loop: CASSLMRRGNYNEQFF. CDR3 DNA: TGTGCCAGCAGCTTAATGCGCAGGGGGAACTACAATGAGCAGTTCTTC.

In this sample, this clonotype turned up a few times. CDR3 DNA sequence: TGTGCCGGGGGAAGGCAGAATGAGCAGTTCTTC. Translated, it gives CAGGRQNEQFF. The chain links TRBV9 to TRBJ2-1; D may be TRBD1 or TRBD2 (5 bases each). The CDR3 consists of 11 residues. CDR1 and CDR2 (germline): SGDLS, YYNGEE. V lost 10 bases and J lost 7, with 12 bases in between.

The rearrangement uses TRBV20-1 and TRBJ2-3; TRBD2 agrees at 14 bases. The CDR3 is 17 residues long. V dropped 3 bases and J dropped 3; count of bases not matched to a gene: 8. Germline CDR1 and CDR2: DFQATT and SNEGSKA (reference sequence). As DNA, the CDR3 is TGCAGTGCTAGCTTTCCGGGACTAGCGGGGGTAACAGATACGCAGTATTTT. Amino acid sequence: CSASFPGLAGVTDTQYF.

This clonotype was observed many times. This chain links TRBV7-2 with TRBJ2-3, with D hard to call. The CDR3 has 11 amino acids. Between the trimmed V and J ends, which lost 8 bases and 7 bases, there was a span of 10 bases. Germline CDR1 and CDR2: SGHTA and FQGNSA. CDR3 in amino acids: CASSLANTQYF. The CDR3 nucleotides read TGTGCCAGCTCTCTTGCCAATACGCAGTATTTT.

The genes are TRBV20-1 and TRBJ2-2; D may be TRBD1 (5 bases). V lost 1 base, J lost 0 bases, and 9 bases lay in between. This CDR3 comprises 15 residues. The germline V gene encodes CDR1 DFQATT and CDR2 SNEGSKA (reference sequence). The CDR3 sequence: CSARVWGTNTGELFF. The CDR3 bases are TGCAGTGCTAGAGTCTGGGGCACGAACACCGGGGAGCTGTTTTTT.

There are many counts of this clonotype. CDR3 in DNA: TGTGCCAGCAGGGGGGGGATGGGCACAGATACGCAGTATTTT. Translation: CASRGGMGTDTQYF. V and J are TRBV7-9 and TRBJ2-3; the match to TRBD2 covers 7 bases. V lost 6 bases, J lost 1 base, and 4 bases stayed unmatched. Germline assignment: CDR1 SEHNR and CDR2 FQNEAQ (reference sequence). There are 14 residues in the CDR3. The full variable domain, completed using reference TRBV7-9 and TRBJ2-3, is DTGVSQNPRHKITKRGQNVTFRCDPISEHNRLYWYRQTLGQGPEFLTYFQNEAQLEKSRLLSDRFSAERPKGSFSTLEIQRTEQGDSAMYLCASRGGMGTDTQYFGPGTRLTVL.

The genes are TRBV28 and TRBJ2-7; D gene ambiguous. The germline V gene encodes CDR1 MDHEN and CDR2 SYDVKM. The CDR3 covers 12 residues. The V and J ends lost 5 bases and 4 bases respectively, with 9 bases between them. CDR3 sequence reads: CASSEDLYEQYV. CDR3 nucleotide sequence: TGTGCCAGCAGTGAAGACTTGTACGAGCAGTACGTC.

The V and J genes are TRBV6-1 and TRBJ2-7, with no clear D. Germline lookup yields CDR1 MNHNS and CDR2 SASEGT. The V end lost 2 bases, the J end lost 3 bases, and 2 bases lay between the germline ends. The CDR3 has 11 amino acids. The CDR3 coding sequence is TGTGCCAGCAGTGAAAACTACGAGCAGTACGTC. Residues: CASSENYEQYV.

This clonotype occurred many times. The V gene is TRBV7-8, the J gene TRBJ2-3, with D perhaps TRBD2 (6 bases). CDR1 SGHVS and CDR2 FQNEAQ come from the germline V gene. The CDR3 has 15 residues. V was trimmed by 1 base and J by 0 bases, leaving 8 bases between them. CDR3 sequence reads: CASSLERGSTDTQYF. The DNA of the CDR3 is TGTGCCAGCAGCTTAGAACGGGGGAGCACAGATACGCAGTATTTT.

This clonotype was seen more than once but under ten times. V is TRBV6-2 or TRBV6-3 and J is TRBJ2-7, with D possibly being TRBD1 or TRBD2 (5 bases each). V shed 6 bases and J shed 0 bases, with 18 bases lying between them. Germline CDR1 is MNHEY and CDR2 is SVGEGT. This CDR3 region has 16 residues. CDR3 sequence reads: CASSSLGTVSSYEQYV. In DNA form, the CDR3 reads TGTGCCAGCAGCTCCTTGGGGACGGTGAGCTCCTACGAGCAGTACGTC.

The J gene is TRBJ2-3, the V gene TRBV7-9, with 8 positions matching TRBD2. CDR1 is SEHNR and CDR2 is FQNEAQ in the germline V gene (reference sequence). The junction had 14 bases not matched to a gene; V was cut back by 5 bases and J by 7 bases. CDR3 length equals 16 residues. In nucleotides, the CDR3 is TGTGCCAGCAGCAGAACTAGCGGCGAGGGGGTAAATACGCAGTATTTT. Translation gives CASSRTSGEGVNTQYF. Looking up the rest from reference TRBV7-9 and TRBJ2-3 gives the full variable domain: DTGVSQNPRHKITKRGQNVTFRCDPISEHNRLYWYRQTLGQGPEFLTYFQNEAQLEKSRLLSDRFSAERPKGSFSTLEIQRTEQGDSAMYLCASSRTSGEGVNTQYFGPGTRLTVL.